Listed below are T cell receptor beta chains from one sample, sequenced in a study of breast tumors, draining lymph nodes, adjacent tissues. TCRdb re-called the multiplex PCR reads with MiXCR, one entry per CDR3 protein. Among fewer than 150,000 distinct CDR3 sequences, around 20% were seen once, and the ten largest hold roughly 2.4%. The material sequenced was axillary lymph node tissue. These TCRs come from a female donor with breast cancer. Some clones in this sample may be carry-over from other donors' samples. Each CDR3 is given with its conserved first and last residue. The D gene is left open where the match is weak. Clone size is given for some rows only: seen once, a few or many times, or a class if the clone is expanded.

clone_size,j_call,v_call,d_call,cdr3_nt,cdr3_aa
many,TRBJ1-2,TRBV5-4,TRBD1,TGTGCCAGCAGCAAGGGACAGGGAATCGGTGGCTACACCTTC,CASSKGQGIGGYTF
many,TRBJ2-5,TRBV12-3/TRBV12-4,NA,TGTGCCAGCAGGCAGGGTCTGAGACAAGAGACCCAGTACTTC,CASRQGLRQETQYF
many,TRBJ2-2,TRBV5-1,TRBD2,TGCGCCAGCACCTTGGGAGGGAGTCACACCGGGGAGCTGTTTTTT,CASTLGGSHTGELFF
many,TRBJ2-7,TRBV20-1,NA,TGCAGTGCTAGAGATCAGGGCGGTATTTACGAGCAGTACTTC,CSARDQGGIYEQYF
many,TRBJ2-5,TRBV19,NA,TGTGCCAGCGGGGTTGGACCGGCGCAGACCCAGTACTTC,CASGVGPAQTQYF
many,TRBJ2-5,TRBV18,NA,TGTGCCAGCTCACCACGTGGGACCGTACAAGAGACCCAGTACTTC,CASSPRGTVQETQYF
many,TRBJ1-2,TRBV2,NA,TGTGCCAGCAGTCAACAGGGATTAGGCTACACCTTC,CASSQQGLGYTF
many,TRBJ2-7,TRBV3-1,NA,TGTGCCAGCAGCCAAGCAGGGCCCCCGAGCTCCTACGAGCAGTACTTC,CASSQAGPPSSYEQYF
many,TRBJ2-3,TRBV6-1,NA,TGTGCCAGCAGGGCACAATCCACAGATACGCAGTATTTT,CASRAQSTDTQYF
many,TRBJ1-5,TRBV20-1,TRBD1,TGCAGTGCTAGAGACGGACAGGGTGGCAATCAGCCCCAGCATTTT,CSARDGQGGNQPQHF
many,TRBJ2-1,TRBV6-5,TRBD1,TGTGCCAGCAGGAAAGACAGGGGTCGAGATGAGCAGTTCTTC,CASRKDRGRDEQFF
once,TRBJ2-4,TRBV7-2,TRBD1,TGTGCCAGCAGCCAGGGGGTCTCGTGGCTCAAAAACATTCAGTACTTC,CASSQGVSWLKNIQYF
many,TRBJ1-3,TRBV29-1,TRBD1,TGCAGCGTTGAAAAGGGTTACTCCCGGGACAGCCCTGGAAACACCATATATTTT,CSVEKGYSRDSPGNTIYF
few,TRBJ2-5,TRBV20-1,TRBD1,TGCAGTGGTCAGACAGGGACCGGTGGGGAGACCCAGTACTTC,CSGQTGTGGETQYF
NA,TRBJ2-5,TRBV18,NA,TGTGCCAGCTCCGCGGGGAGCTTCCTATCCCAAGCGGAGACCCAGTACTTC,CASSAGSFLSQAETQYF
many,TRBJ2-1,TRBV6-5,NA,TGTGCCAGCAGTCTATCCTTCGGGACGACCAATGAGCAGTTCTTC,CASSLSFGTTNEQFF
many,TRBJ1-2,TRBV19,NA,TGTGCCGTATACGAACCTAACTATGGCTACACCTTC,CAVYEPNYGYTF